The present entry profiles one T cell receptor beta chain with its context. This clone was recorded a few times. What this receptor recognizes is not known. No qualities accompany the bases; no much larger clone lies one base away. Spanning cysteine to phenylalanine, the CDR3 consists of 13 amino acids. Only the CDR3 portion is preserved as DNA: 39 bases, with reading frame beginning at the first base. Per the germline V gene (reference sequence), SEHNR is the CDR1 and FQNEAQ is the CDR2. The germline V and J ends show losses of 5 bases and 8 bases respectively, and no gene match explains 7 bases of the junction. This record belongs to a study of T cells in narcolepsy (dated by TCRdb to 2017 to 2018). Regarding the complete study: Patients with narcolepsy type 1 or type 2 (NT1, NT2) and healthy control donors were enrolled in the study. Autoreactive T cells targeting hypocretin neuron self-antigens (hypocretin, TRIB2) were sought in narcolepsy patients, and TCR Vbeta sequencing was used to track clonotypes in blood and CSF. General study outcomes and caveats: Plots comparing CSF and blood CD4+ T cell clonotypes from the same patient highlighted HCRT-specific and TRIB2-specific autoreactive clonotypes. Autoreactive clonotypes were reported to be detected serially in the blood of the same patients and of different patients, but not in the blood of healthy controls.

Patient cerebrospinal fluid T cells were first expanded in vitro, and CD4+ or CD8+ T cells were then sorted for TCR Vbeta sequencing. Library generation was performed with the immunoSEQ multiplex PCR assay. In the original analysis: For paired CSF and blood samples, clonotype sharing was given as the percentage of all CSF clonotypes that were also found in blood. The clones in this table, taken by TCRdb from immuneACCESS, are in-frame only. Not every clone is retained; where verified, under half of the shortfall comes from an unresolved V gene, and the cause of the rest is unknown. The V and J calls and the clone size are those of that table, but D and trimming were determined from the DNA. The sample profile shows 700 to 800 clones; 25% to 35% of them were found once. The ten largest clonotypes hold 53% of the sample.

The sequencing input was cultured CD8+ T cells from cerebrospinal fluid. This chain is built from TRBV7-9 and TRBJ1-2, with 8 central nucleotides matching TRBD1. The receptor comes from a human donor with narcolepsy. Read as DNA, the sequence is TGTGCCAGCAGCCAGCAGGGGGCGGAAGGCTACACCTTC. Its translation reads: CASSQQGAEGYTF.